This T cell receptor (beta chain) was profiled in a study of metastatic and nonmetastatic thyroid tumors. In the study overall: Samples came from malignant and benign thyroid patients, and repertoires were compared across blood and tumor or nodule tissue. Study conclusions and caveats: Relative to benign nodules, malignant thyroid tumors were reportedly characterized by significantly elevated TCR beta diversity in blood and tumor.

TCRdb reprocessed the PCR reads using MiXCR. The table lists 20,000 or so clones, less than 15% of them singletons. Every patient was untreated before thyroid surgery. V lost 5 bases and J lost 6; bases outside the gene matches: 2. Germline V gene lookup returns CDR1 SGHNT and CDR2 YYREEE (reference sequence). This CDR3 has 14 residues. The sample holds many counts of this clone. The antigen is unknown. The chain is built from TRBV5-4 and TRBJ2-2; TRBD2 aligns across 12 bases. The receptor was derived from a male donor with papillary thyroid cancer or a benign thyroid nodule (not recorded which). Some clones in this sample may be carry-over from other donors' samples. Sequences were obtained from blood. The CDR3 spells CASRTSGSPGELFF. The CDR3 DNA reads TGTGCCAGCAGGACTAGCGGGAGCCCCGGGGAGCTGTTTTTT. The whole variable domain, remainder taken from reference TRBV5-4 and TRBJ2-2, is ETGVTQSPTHLIKTRGQQVTLRCSSQSGHNTVSWYQQALGQGPQFIFQYYREEENGRGNFPPRFSGLQFPNYSSELNVNALELDDSALYLCASRTSGSPGELFFGEGSRLTVL.